One TCR beta chain is described in this entry. Its antigen is not identified. This entry belongs to a study of CXCR3-negative and CXCR3-positive naive CD8 T cells. Study findings and constraints: TRB CDR3s were more hydrophobic in CXCR3-positive than in CXCR3-negative naive cells.

TRB cDNA libraries were made by UMI-labeled 5' RACE. TCRdb re-called the 5' RACE reads and gives one entry per CDR3 protein, without DNA. The listing records some 150,000 distinct CDR3 sequences. Germline assignment: CDR1 MNHEY and CDR2 SVGAGI. CDR3 length equals 15 residues. Every subset of CD8+ T cells was sorted in triplicate at 250,000 to 300,000 cells each. The sequence was collected from a human donor in good health. Some clones in this sample may be carry-over from other donors' samples. The chain employs TRBV6-5 and TRBJ1-2; TCRdb picks TRBD1, but there is no DNA to check that call. The sample taken for sequencing was naive CXCR3+ CD8+ T cells from blood. The subset here: CD45RO-CCR7+CD27+CD95- naive CD8+ T cells expressing CXCR3 (TNR3+). The CDR3 here is CASSRQGQDPYGYTF.